This is a list of T cell receptor beta chains from one sample in a study of monozygotic twins with inflammatory bowel disease. TCRdb re-called the 5' RACE reads, yielding one record per CDR3 amino acid sequence without DNA. The repertoire table contains 200,000 to 250,000 distinct CDR3 sequences. The sequencing input was blood. These receptor sequences come from a human donor with ulcerative colitis or Crohn's disease, or a healthy co-twin of an affected twin (not recorded which). The CDR3 runs from the conserved cysteine through the conserved F or W. Each record gives: V gene, J gene, CDR3 protein.

TRBV2	TRBJ1-5	CASSEGQGLGQPQHF
TRBV3-1	TRBJ2-3	CASSQGLLRPDTQYF
TRBV12-3/TRBV12-4	TRBJ1-1	CASSLIWNTEAFF
TRBV7-6	TRBJ2-1	CASSLAAGEPYNEQFF
TRBV5-5	TRBJ2-1	CASSASTGGIYNEQFF
TRBV12-3/TRBV12-4	TRBJ1-2	CASSLVTSGYTF
TRBV5-4	TRBJ1-5	CASSQDGGNQPQHF
TRBV20-1	TRBJ1-1	CSAGPNRPQAFF
TRBV4-1	TRBJ2-6	CASSQGYGRIPFSGANVLTF
TRBV20-1	TRBJ1-5	CSAKEGGGNQPQHF
TRBV19	TRBJ2-1	CASSPRPASGGLNEQFF
TRBV19	TRBJ1-1	CASRTSRHSRGNTEAFF
TRBV15	TRBJ2-1	CATSREAGPSSYNEQFF
TRBV3-1	TRBJ1-1	CASSQGSQWLNTEAFF
TRBV29-1	TRBJ1-2	CSVEEPGRVYGYTF
TRBV18	TRBJ2-2	CASSPRSGTGELFF
TRBV2	TRBJ1-2	CASSDPAIRGGYTF
TRBV5-1	TRBJ2-5	CASSSRGLAGAQETQYF
TRBV2	TRBJ2-7	CASSNGQGGEQYF
TRBV5-1	TRBJ1-2	CASSFDSGRGYTF
TRBV9	TRBJ1-6	CASQGVGNSPLHF
TRBV2	TRBJ2-3	CASSEPLLAGGPTDTQYF
TRBV24-1	TRBJ1-5	CATSDINTASGQPQHF
TRBV20-1	TRBJ1-1	CSALEQGILNTEAFF
TRBV6-2/TRBV6-3	TRBJ2-1	CASSYSTDRGMFF
TRBV29-1	TRBJ2-1	CSARGYGSYNEQFF
TRBV7-7	TRBJ2-2	CASELGMPRTGELFF
TRBV2	TRBJ1-1	CASSPRQGRGTEAFF
TRBV5-1	TRBJ2-1	CASSQRGDEQFF
TRBV27	TRBJ1-2	CASSYLPYRGSVYGYTF
TRBV4-2	TRBJ2-4	CASSQPGVAKNIQYF
TRBV5-1	TRBJ2-1	CASSLLGTPQVNEQFF
TRBV18	TRBJ2-7	CASSRQGTEQYEQYF
TRBV9	TRBJ2-7	CASSGQGNPYEQYF
TRBV5-1	TRBJ1-6	CASTGQGGNSPLHF
TRBV3-1	TRBJ2-1	CASSRSQGRVGYNEQFF
TRBV5-1	TRBJ1-2	CASSWTGEIYGYTF
TRBV5-1	TRBJ2-3	CASSAHRQGAILTGTDTQYF
TRBV7-9	TRBJ1-4	CASSRAGVGEKLFF
TRBV7-2	TRBJ2-5	CASSSGQLQETQYF
TRBV7-9	TRBJ2-5	CASSGGPTGETQYF
TRBV11-2	TRBJ1-2	CASSLQDGYTF
TRBV7-2	TRBJ1-3	CASSFVGGTGNTIYF
TRBV29-1	TRBJ2-7	CSAKPGTGRSYEQYF